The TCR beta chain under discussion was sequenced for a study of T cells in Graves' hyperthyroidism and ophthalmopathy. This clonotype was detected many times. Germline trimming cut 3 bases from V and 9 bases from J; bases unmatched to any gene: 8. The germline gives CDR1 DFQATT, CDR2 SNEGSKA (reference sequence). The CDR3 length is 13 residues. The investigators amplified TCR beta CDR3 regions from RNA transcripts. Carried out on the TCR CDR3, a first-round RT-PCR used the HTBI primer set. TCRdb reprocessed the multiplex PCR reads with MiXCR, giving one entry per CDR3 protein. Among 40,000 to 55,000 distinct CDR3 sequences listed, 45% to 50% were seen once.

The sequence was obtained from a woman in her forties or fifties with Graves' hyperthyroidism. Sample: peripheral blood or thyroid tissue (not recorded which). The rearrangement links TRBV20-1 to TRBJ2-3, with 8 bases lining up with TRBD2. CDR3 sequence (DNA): TGCAGTGCTAGTCTACCGGGGGGGGAAACGCAGTATTTT. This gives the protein CSASLPGGETQYF.